This TCR beta chain was profiled in a study of cytomegalovirus exposure and HLA in healthy donors. This clone was detected only a few times. Its antigen is currently unknown. Study-level points and caveats: Confirmation was obtained in vitro that a few CMV-associated chains are specific for CMV antigens. Cytomegalovirus-associated TCR beta chains were listed, numbering 164. Subsequent analysis found a tendency for first-cohort TCR clusters to co-occur within the 120 or so validation repertoires.

The CDR3 consists of 15 residues. Trimming left V 5 bases short and J 4 bases short, with 15 bases between. CDR1 is MDHEN and CDR2 is SYDVKM in the germline V gene. Among the 120 subjects of the validation cohort, separate from the roughly 670-subject first cohort, were the donors. Profiled with immunoSEQ multiplex PCR; TCRdb holds only in-frame clones, not every one. Of some 100,000 clones in the sample, about 87% are singletons; the top ten hold around 2%. The sequencing input was PBMCs. This TCR came from a young man in good health and CMV-seronegative. V is TRBV28 and J is TRBJ1-5; D is possibly TRBD1 (6 bases). CDR3 nucleotides: TGTGCCAGCAGTGGCCGGGACACACCTAATCAGCCCCAGCATTTT. It yields the protein CASSGRDTPNQPQHF. The full variable domain, completed using reference TRBV28 and TRBJ1-5, is DVKVTQSSRYLVKRTGEKVFLECVQDMDHENMFWYRQDPGLGLRLIYFSYDVKMKEKGDIPEGYSVSREKKERFSLILESASTNQTSMYLCASSGRDTPNQPQHFGDGTRLSIL.